This T cell receptor beta chain stems from a study of technical replicates of blood from a handful of donors. Sequenced by immunoSEQ multiplex PCR; TCRdb stores in-frame clones only, minus some. The sample includes around 80,000 clones, roughly 92% of them seen just once. The CDR3 totals 15 residues. Germline assignment: CDR1 ENHRY and CDR2 SYGVKD. V shed 3 bases and J shed 0 bases, with 10 bases lying between them. The receptor was isolated from a human donor in good health. Material for sequencing was T cells isolated from PBMCs. This sequence joins TRBV10-3 and TRBJ2-3; D gene ambiguous. The CDR3 here is CAISDQALSTDTQYF. The DNA of the CDR3 is TGTGCCATCAGTGACCAGGCACTCAGCACAGATACGCAGTATTTT.